What follows are 8 T cell receptor beta chains derived from one specimen sequenced in a study of T cells in Graves' hyperthyroidism and ophthalmopathy. Amplification of TCR beta CDR3 regions used RNA as the template. RT-PCR in the first round (using the HTBI primer set) targeted the TCR CDR3. TCRdb used MiXCR to reprocess the multiplex PCR reads, holding one entry per CDR3 protein. The table includes about 380,000 distinct CDR3 sequences, less than 20% detected once. The specimen was blood. These receptors were obtained from a man younger than 35 with Graves' ophthalmopathy.

This clonotype showed up many times. The chain couples TRBV12-3 or TRBV12-4 to TRBJ1-1; D is undetermined. The V and J ends lost 7 bases and 0 bases respectively, with 9 bases between them. This CDR3 is 13 amino acids long. For the CDR3, the DNA is TGTGCCAGCATGAATGCGTTGAACACTGAAGCTTTCTTT. Translating gives CASMNALNTEAFF.

This clonotype turned up a few times. This chain's CDR3 is CASPDRHYGYTF. The CDR3 nucleotides are TGTGCCAGCCCGGATCGACACTATGGCTACACCTTC. The chain carries TRBV19 and TRBJ1-2; no clear D gene. With 9 bases removed from V and 3 bases from J, the gap between germline ends came to 11 bases. The germline V gene encodes CDR1 LNHDA and CDR2 SQIVND (reference sequence). This CDR3 is built from 12 residues. Filled out from reference TRBV19 and TRBJ1-2, the complete variable domain reads DGGITQSPKYLFRKEGQNVTLSCEQNLNHDAMYWYRQDPGQGLRLIYYSQIVNDFQKGDIAEGYSVSREKKESFPLTVTSAQKNPTAFYLCASPDRHYGYTFGSGTRLTVV.

This clonotype occurred many times. The chain links TRBV12-3 or TRBV12-4 to TRBJ2-5; D is undetermined. This CDR3 has 15 amino acids. The germline V and J ends were trimmed by 4 bases and 5 bases, with 17 bases remaining between them. CDR3 DNA sequence: TGTGCCAGCAGTTCCCACCAGCCTCGTGGCGAGACCCAGTACTTC. This encodes CASSSHQPRGETQYF.

There are a few counts of this clonotype. The chain joins TRBV7-9 to TRBJ1-5, with TRBD1 matching 9 bases. CDR3 length: 14 residues. The V and J ends lost 3 bases and 5 bases, in that order; junction bases with no gene match: 2. Germline CDR1 SEHNR, CDR2 FQNEAQ (reference sequence). DNA for the CDR3: TGTGCCAGCAGCTTCGGGACAGGGCATCAGCCCCAGCATTTT. Translating gives CASSFGTGHQPQHF.

V and J are TRBV20-1 and TRBJ1-3; D remains unclear. V lost 2 bases to trimming and J lost 8 bases, with 16 bases between them. This CDR3 spans 14 amino acids. Germline V gene data show CDR1 as DFQATT and CDR2 as SNEGSKA (reference sequence). The CDR3 DNA sequence: TGCAGTGCTAGAAATTTGAGGACTGTGGACACCATATATTTT. Its translation is CSARNLRTVDTIYF.

The rearrangement uses TRBV15 and TRBJ1-2; 10 bases are a match to TRBD1. V lost 0 bases to trimming and J lost 4 bases; unmatched junction nucleotides: 2. The CDR3 loop spans 15 amino acids. Germline V lookup: CDR1 LNHNV, CDR2 YYDKDF (reference sequence). The CDR3 DNA reads as TGTGCCACCAGCAGAGATGGGGACAGGGGCTATGGCTACACCTTC. It yields the protein CATSRDGDRGYGYTF. Full variable domain (missing parts from reference TRBV15 and TRBJ1-2): DAMVIQNPRYQVTQFGKPVTLSCSQTLNHNVMYWYQQKSSQAPKLLFHYYDKDFNNEADTPDNFQSRRPNTSFCFLDIRSPGLGDTAMYLCATSRDGDRGYGYTFGSGTRLTVV.

The V call is TRBV11-2, the J call TRBJ2-2; possible D gene TRBD2, 5 bases. The CDR3 length is 18 residues. V lost 5 bases and J lost 1, with 20 bases in between. Germline V gene data show CDR1 as SGHAT and CDR2 as FQNNGV. This CDR3 reads CASSKKRVGTVNTGELFF. The CDR3 region has the DNA TGTGCCAGCAGCAAGAAGAGGGTCGGTACAGTGAACACCGGGGAGCTGTTTTTT.

This clonotype was recorded many times. The chain combines TRBV6-1 with TRBJ1-1, with D maybe TRBD1 (5 bases). The germline gives CDR1 MNHNS, CDR2 SASEGT. The CDR3 is 13 residues long. V dropped 5 bases and J dropped 4 bases, with 11 bases sitting between them. This CDR3 reads CASSPGRVTEAFF. Written as DNA, the CDR3 is TGTGCCAGCAGTCCGGGCAGGGTCACTGAAGCTTTCTTT.